The entry below gives a single TCR beta chain sequence along with its context. Its antigen remains unidentified. Base-call qualities are not available, and no considerably larger clone is one nucleotide away. This sample was taken from a study of a mutant IDH1 vaccine in newly diagnosed glioma listed by TCRdb under 2021. For the wider study: Eight vaccinations were administered to patients in weeks 1, 3, 5, 7, 11, 15, 19 and 23, corresponding to visits V03 through V10. Vaccination was initiated 4-6 weeks after radiotherapy alone, or concurrently with temozolomide cycles in the chemotherapy-containing groups. Of the approximately 30 treated patients, approximately 62% were male and 37.5% were female, and a mean age of approximately 40 years was recorded. Prior to enrollment, patients had been given standard therapy consisting of radiotherapy alone, temozolomide alone, or radiochemotherapy with temozolomide, with the combination given to most patients. Peripheral blood samples were drawn at six visits, namely V03 (baseline), V05, V07, V10, V12 and V13. For exploratory analyses, 25 to 30 treated patients had longitudinal TCRB deep sequencing done wherever samples were available. Points the paper makes about the study in general: Selection of PBMC samples for TCRB deep sequencing was based on availability. No apparent relationship was observed between pseudoprogression and alterations in the top peripheral T cell clonotypes detected by TCRB sequencing. It was noted by the authors that analyses of patient blood samples could not be reproduced owing to sample limitations. Vaccine-induced immune responses across multiple MHC alleles were detected in about 93% of patients.

Preparation of the library involved the immunoSEQ multiplex PCR assay. The hsTCRB Kit was used according to the manufacturer's protocol to amplify rearranged TCR beta chain sequences. TCRB libraries were sequenced on an Illumina MiSeq. The paper's data handling went like this. The kit vendor's proprietary platform handled demultiplexing, trimming and gene mapping. The table comes from immuneACCESS by way of TCRdb, which keeps in-frame sequences with V and J called. Part of the clones is missing from these tables; in studies checked, under half for an unresolved V gene and the rest for unknown reasons. Clone size and V and J calls were adopted from that table, with D and trimming inferred from the DNA. The sample records 35,000 to 50,000 clones, approximately 90% of which are singletons. The ten largest clonotypes hold roughly 4% of the sample. Interpreted using the paper, the time point label stands for: week 23, last vaccination. Every vaccine dose consisted of 300 ug of a 20-mer mutant IDH1 peptide in Montanide, administered subcutaneously together with topical imiquimod. Newly diagnosed WHO grade 3 or 4 IDH1-mutant astrocytomas showing loss of nuclear ATRX were present in the donors. The samples were drawn from NOA16, a multicentre, single-arm, open-label phase I trial in Germany that tested a mutant IDH1 peptide vaccine in humans for the first time. Genomic DNA for TCRB sequencing was extracted from EDTA blood using the DNeasy Blood and Tissue Kit.

The TCR sequence derives from a man aged 50 to 60 with glioma. The sample consisted of PBMCs, taken from a glioma patient whose treatment included an IDH1 peptide vaccine.

The CDR3 region: CASSDVRGYEQYF. The nucleotides read TGTGCCAGCAGTGATGTCAGGGGCTACGAGCAGTACTTC. Here the chain combines TRBV2 and TRBJ2-7, and possibly TRBD1, on 6 matching bases. The CDR1 and CDR2 encoded by the germline V gene are SNHLY and FYNNEI. V loses 3 bases of germline sequence and J loses 3 bases, and the interval between the two ends is 9 bases. Inclusive of the bounding cysteine and phenylalanine, the CDR3 is 13 residues long. Left in the record is the CDR3 DNA by itself, 39 bases read in frame from the first base.